This T cell receptor (beta chain) was retrieved from a study of blood T cell repertoires in COVID-19. Using immunoSEQ multiplex PCR, the repertoire was profiled, and TCRdb retains in-frame clones only, with some absent. The profile shows fewer than 350,000 clones, approximately 86% of them singletons. Trimming at V came to 6 bases and at J to 6 bases, leaving 5 bases not matched to a gene. CDR3 length equals 13 residues. CDR1 ENHRY and CDR2 SYGVKD come from the germline V gene. In assigning cohorts, the study relied on participant-reported clinical history. The source is a woman in her twenties or thirties who had recovered from COVID-19. The sequenced sample was PBMCs or T cells enriched from blood (not recorded which). The rearrangement uses TRBV10-3 and TRBJ2-1, with TRBD2 matching 7 bases. CDR3 nucleotides: TGTGCCATCAGGAGTCTAGCGGTCAATGAGCAGTTCTTC. Translating gives CAIRSLAVNEQFF.